This TCR beta chain derives from a study of blood T cell repertoires in COVID-19. TCRdb's copy holds only in-frame clones and misses some; the assay was immunoSEQ multiplex PCR. The sample lists approximately 390,000 clones, about 86% seen once, with about 10% in the top ten. The germline CDR1 and CDR2 sequences are SGHDT and YYEEEE. The CDR3 contains 15 residues. Between the trimmed V and J ends, which lost 1 base and 7 bases, there was a span of 15 bases. The source is a woman in her fifties or sixties who had recovered from COVID-19. What was sequenced was PBMCs or T cells enriched from blood (not recorded which). V is TRBV5-6 and J is TRBJ1-3, with D maybe TRBD1 (6 bases). The CDR3 loop reads CASSLRGAGLNTIYF. CDR3 in DNA: TGTGCCAGCAGCTTGCGGGGGGCAGGATTGAACACCATATATTTT.